This T cell receptor beta chain was observed in a study of blood T cell repertoires in COVID-19. V dropped 4 bases and J dropped 0; count of bases not matched to a gene: 14. Looked up from germline, CDR1 is SGHDT and CDR2 is YYEEEE. CDR3 length: 18 amino acids. In the source study's methods: How many nucleated cells were present was estimated from reference gene primer amplification. Using immunoSEQ multiplex PCR, the repertoire was profiled, and TCRdb retains in-frame clones only, with some absent. V and J calls plus clone size are reproduced from that table; the DNA served to infer D and trimming. The sample records some 150,000 clones, around 84% being singletons. Within the 2 weeks before study entry, each person in the exposed group met a COVID-19 case.

The TCR sequence derives from a woman in her fifties or sixties who had been exposed to COVID-19. The sequenced material came from PBMCs or T cells enriched from blood (not recorded which). J is TRBJ1-2 and V is TRBV5-6; TRBD1 matches 8 bases. Here the CDR3 DNA reads TGTGCCAGCAGCACGGACAGGGCCTCCCTCTCCGCTAACTATGGCTACACCTTC. It yields the protein CASSTDRASLSANYGYTF.